This T cell receptor beta chain was retrieved from a study of cytomegalovirus exposure and HLA in healthy donors. The PCR made use of 60 Vbeta and 13 Jbeta primers. Profiled with immunoSEQ multiplex PCR; TCRdb holds only in-frame clones, not every one. Among 140,000 to 150,000 clones listed, approximately 70% were seen once. Trimming shortened V by 5 bases and J by 0 bases, and 8 bases separated the two germline ends. The CDR3 is 14 amino acids. Germline V gene data show CDR1 as LGHNA and CDR2 as YNFKEQ. This receptor was obtained from a woman aged 55-75 years in good health and CMV-seropositive. The rearrangement joins TRBV4-2 to TRBJ1-5; D is unclear. The specimen was PBMCs. DNA for the CDR3: TGTGCCAGCAGCTCTAGTGTTAGCAATCAGCCCCAGCATTTT. Translation: CASSSSVSNQPQHF.